This TCR beta chain was captured by sequencing in a study of beta chain features in type 1 diabetes. Across the whole study: Sorted cells examined across all samples numbered 107,917,701.

Germline CDR1 and CDR2: SGHRS and YFSETQ. J gave up 9 bases and V 4 bases, and 7 bases lay outside the gene matches. CDR3 length: 14 amino acids. Overall study results and limits: Sequencing used cDNA, and cells with high TCR expression could therefore be over-represented. Reduced insertions and increased deletions marked VDJ junctions in type 1 diabetes patients. Whether TCRB rearrangement is influenced by HLA type was left unresolved in this analysis.

Of the isolated RNA, all was reverse transcribed, and so the sequenced material was expressed TCRB transcripts. Sequencing used immunoSEQ multiplex PCR; TCRdb keeps in-frame clones, though not all of them. The table includes roughly 350,000 clones, about 11% detected once. A remark on this clone: Its antigen remains unidentified.

The sequenced material came from naive CD4+ T cells from blood. This chain joins TRBV5-1 and TRBJ2-7; 13 positions match TRBD2. The sequence was collected from a woman aged 30 to 39 in good health. The CDR3: CASSGGLAGPGQYF. CDR3 in DNA: TGCGCCAGCAGCGGGGGACTAGCGGGGCCGGGGCAGTACTTC.